This is a list of T cell receptor beta chains from one sample in a study of T cells after yellow fever vaccination. In TCRdb, the 5' RACE reads were re-called with MiXCR into one record per CDR3 protein. The sample records some 320,000 distinct CDR3 sequences, over 4% being singletons. Sequencing was performed on PBMCs, taken 5 days after the yellow fever booster vaccination. These receptors were obtained from a man aged 18 to 35 who received the YFV17D yellow fever vaccine. CDR3s include the opening cysteine and the closing phenylalanine or tryptophan. Each record gives: V gene, J gene, clone size, D gene, CDR3 protein, CDR3 DNA. The D gene is left open where the match is weak. Clone size is shown for a subset of rows, as once, few, many or a class of expanded clone.

>TRBV11-2|TRBJ2-3|-|TRBD2
CASSLGTSGLPSTDTQYF
TGTGCCAGCAGTCTCGGGACTAGCGGCTTACCTAGCACAGATACGCAGTATTTT
>TRBV29-1|TRBJ1-2|many|TRBD1
CSVPPGQGGLSYTF
TGCAGCGTTCCTCCGGGACAGGGGGGTTTAAGCTACACCTTC
>TRBV12-3/TRBV12-4|TRBJ2-1|few|TRBD2
CASSAGDQLRFF
TGTGCCAGCAGCGCGGGGGACCAACTTAGGTTCTTC
>TRBV5-1|TRBJ2-5|-|-
CASAGTWETQYF
TGCGCCAGTGCCGGGACGTGGGAGACCCAGTACTTC
>TRBV12-3/TRBV12-4|TRBJ2-2|many|-
CASRTLGSGELFF
TGTGCCAGCAGGACTCTAGGGTCCGGGGAGCTGTTTTTT
>TRBV7-2|TRBJ2-2|few|-
CASSWKGYSGELFF
TGTGCCAGCAGCTGGAAGGGGTACTCCGGGGAGCTGTTTTTT
>TRBV21-1|TRBJ2-3|-|-
CASTCGGGCTDTQYF
TGTGCCAGCACCTGTGGCGGGGGGTGTACAGATACGCAGTATTTT
>TRBV27|TRBJ2-7|-|TRBD2
CASSFGGGSEQYF
TGTGCCAGCAGTTTTGGGGGGGGATCCGAGCAGTACTTC
>TRBV5-1|TRBJ2-2|many|-
CASSLAPPGTGELFF
TGCGCCAGCAGCTTGGCCCCGCCAGGGACCGGGGAGCTGTTTTTT
>TRBV20-1|TRBJ2-5|-|-
CSARNLGPGETQYF
TGCAGTGCTAGAAACTTGGGCCCAGGGGAGACCCAGTACTTC
>TRBV4-1|TRBJ1-2|-|TRBD1
CASRPPGQNYGYTF
TGCGCCAGCAGACCACCGGGACAGAACTATGGCTACACCTTC
>TRBV20-1|TRBJ2-7|many|-
CSAWTDYEQYF
TGCAGTGCCTGGACCGACTACGAGCAGTACTTC
>TRBV4-2|TRBJ2-7|-|TRBD1
CASSPQGTGPEQYF
TGTGCCAGCAGCCCCCAGGGGACAGGGCCCGAGCAGTACTTC